The source of this T cell receptor (beta chain) is a study of blood T cell repertoires in COVID-19. Study-level information: Samples of COVID-19 (acute and convalescent) were obtained from the United States, Italy and Spain. From T cells, B-cell-depleted T cells, or PBMCs came the material, which was cDNA or gDNA.

Original processing methods: Amplified reference gene primers provided the basis for estimating nucleated cell counts. Some clones are missing from TCRdb's copy, which holds only in-frame ones; the method was immunoSEQ multiplex PCR. The V and J calls and the clone size are those of that table, but D and trimming were determined from the DNA. The sample shows some 100,000 clones, 70% to 90% of them seen only once. This CDR3 contains 19 residues. The junction had 18 bases not matched to a gene; V was cut back by 5 bases and J by 2 bases. CDR1 and CDR2 from the germline V gene are SGHVS and FNYEAQ. This sequence joins TRBV7-6 and TRBJ2-3; the match to TRBD2 covers 8 bases. Source material: peripheral blood. The clonotype originates from a human donor in a cohort sampled during active COVID-19. The DNA of the CDR3 is TGTGCCAGCAGCCTAGTGCAAGCGGGAGCTTTCCCTTTCACAGATACGCAGTATTTT. Protein sequence: CASSLVQAGAFPFTDTQYF.